Following are 29 T cell receptor beta chains from one sample sequenced in a study of breast tumors, draining lymph nodes, adjacent tissues. MiXCR, applied by TCRdb to the multiplex PCR reads, yields one record per CDR3 protein. This repertoire shows around 230,000 distinct CDR3 sequences, less than 40% found once; its top ten account for 1.4%. The lymph nodes were axillary draining lymph nodes from breast cancer patients. Material: axillary lymph node tissue. Receptor source: a female donor with breast cancer. Some clones in this sample may be carry-over from other donors' samples.

This clonotype was recorded a few times. The chain uses TRBV27 and TRBJ2-1; 7 positions match TRBD2. Unmatched junction bases numbered 14, after V lost 6 bases and J lost 6 bases. The CDR3 covers 16 residues. Germline-derived CDR1 and CDR2 are MNHEY and SMNVEV (reference sequence). The CDR3 DNA reads TGTGCCAGCAGCCCCGGGGGGAGCTCCTGGGGCAATGAGCAGTTCTTC. Encoded protein: CASSPGGSSWGNEQFF.

This rearrangement joins TRBV19 to TRBJ2-7, with 7 bases aligning to TRBD1. The CDR3 is 15 amino acids. V lost 6 bases and J lost 3; bases outside the gene matches: 11. In germline, CDR1 is LNHDA, CDR2 SQIVND (reference sequence). In nucleotides, the CDR3 is TGTGCCAGTAGCGCTAGAAGGGGGCTGATCTACGAGCAGTACTTC. It is translated as CASSARRGLIYEQYF.

Concerning this clonotype itself: A much larger clonotype is one base distant, so this may be a read error. Given the absence of the conserved phenylalanine or tryptophan at the CDR3 end, a read error is likely. J is TRBJ2-5 and V is TRBV6-1, with 7 bases lining up with TRBD2. The CDR3 covers 12 residues. The ends lost 5 bases at V and 9 bases at J; junction bases unmatched: 6. From germline, CDR1 is MNHNS and CDR2 SASEGT. CDR3 nucleotides: TGTGCCAGCAGTCGCTTGAGCGGGGCCCAGTACCTC. Translation gives CASSRLSGAQYL.

This clonotype was seen more than once but under ten times. This chain joins TRBV6-5 and TRBJ2-1; possibly TRBD2 for D (6 bases). The CDR3 loop spans 17 amino acids. Germline assignment: CDR1 MNHEY and CDR2 SVGAGI. V was cut by 10 bases and J by 0 bases, with 22 bases left in between. CDR3: CATERGSGASSYNEQFF. CDR3 nucleotide sequence: TGTGCCACCGAGAGGGGTAGCGGAGCTAGCTCCTACAATGAGCAGTTCTTC.

This clonotype appeared a few times. This sequence may be a read error, since a much larger clone differs from it by one base. The chain couples TRBV6-1 to TRBJ1-5; D gene uncertain. The CDR3 runs to 13 residues. V dropped 7 bases and J dropped 2 bases, with 9 bases sitting between them. CDR1 is MNHNS and CDR2 is SASEGT in the germline V gene. The CDR3 nucleotides read TGTGCCAGCAAGCGGCCAGGCAATCAGCCCCAGCATTTT. Translating gives CASKRPGNQPQHF.

In its sample, this clonotype was seen many times. V and J are TRBV7-2 and TRBJ2-1; TRBD2 aligns across 10 bases. The V gene's germline CDR1 is SGHTA and CDR2 FQGNSA. J gave up 13 bases and V 5 bases, and 11 bases lay outside the gene matches. This CDR3 has 14 amino acids. The CDR3 sequence: CASSPQGLAGVQFF. CDR3 coding DNA: TGTGCCAGCAGCCCCCAAGGGCTAGCGGGAGTTCAGTTCTTC.

The chain joins TRBV25-1 to TRBJ2-1; TRBD2 agrees at 8 bases. CDR1 and CDR2 from the germline V gene are MGHDK and SYGVNS. The CDR3 has 16 amino acids. V lost 9 bases and J lost 8; bases outside the gene matches: 18. CDR3 bases: TGTGCCAGTCAAGACGATGGGGGACTAGATCGCGATGAGCAGTTCTTC. Its translation: CASQDDGGLDRDEQFF.

This clonotype appeared many times. This chain connects TRBV12-3 or TRBV12-4 to TRBJ1-2; D unresolved. The CDR3 covers 13 residues. With 0 bases removed from V and 0 bases from J, the gap between germline ends came to 2 bases. The CDR3 DNA sequence: TGTGCCAGCAGTTTAGCCCCTAACTATGGCTACACCTTC. Translating gives CASSLAPNYGYTF.

This clonotype was recorded at least ten times. The rearrangement joins TRBV9 to TRBJ2-6; D may be TRBD2 (5 bases). Looked up from germline, CDR1 is SGDLS and CDR2 is YYNGEE. V was pared by 3 bases and J by 2 bases, with 12 bases between. The CDR3 length is 16 residues. CDR3 sequence: CASSAPWGAGANVLTF. The CDR3, as DNA: TGTGCCAGCAGCGCCCCTTGGGGAGCTGGGGCCAACGTCCTGACTTTC.

The sample holds many counts of this clonotype. V and J are TRBV18 and TRBJ2-1, with TRBD2 identical over 9 bases. CDR1 and CDR2 from the germline V gene are KGHSH and LQKENI. The CDR3 is 14 residues long. V was clipped by 2 bases and J by 9 bases; unmatched bases: 5. The DNA for the CDR3 is TGTGCCAGCTCACCAGGGGCGGGAGGGATTGAGCAGTTCTTC. This sequence encodes CASSPGAGGIEQFF.

Comments on this clonotype: It is likely a read error, because the conserved phenylalanine at the end of the CDR3 is missing. This chain connects TRBV7-9 to TRBJ2-1, with D perhaps matching TRBD1 (6 bases). V was clipped by 10 bases and J by 4 bases, with 17 bases between them. In germline, CDR1 is SEHNR, CDR2 FQNEAQ (reference sequence). CDR3 length: 14 residues. The DNA of the CDR3 is TGTGCCAACAGAACGGCAGGGGTGTACAATGAGCAGTTCCTC. Amino acid sequence: CANRTAGVYNEQFL.

This clonotype has ten or more counts. CDR3 sequence reads: CASSLRGFGDTQYF. Written as DNA, the CDR3 is TGTGCCAGCAGCCTCAGGGGGTTCGGGGATACGCAGTATTTT. The chain links TRBV11-1 to TRBJ2-3; 7 bases map to TRBD1. The V gene's germline CDR1 is SGHAT and CDR2 FQDESV (reference sequence). There are 14 residues in the CDR3. V lost 5 bases to trimming and J lost 6 bases; unmatched junction nucleotides: 8.

This clonotype came up many times. The chain uses TRBV11-1 and TRBJ1-1, with D unclear. The CDR3 covers 13 residues. Trimming pared 0 bases from V and 10 bases from J, leaving 12 bases between. The germline CDR1 and CDR2 sequences are SGHAT and FQDESV (reference sequence). CDR3 amino acids: CASSLAPHLGAFF. The DNA for the CDR3 is TGTGCCAGCAGCTTAGCGCCCCATTTGGGAGCTTTCTTT.

In this sample, this clonotype turned up many times. V gene TRBV12-3 or TRBV12-4 combines with J gene TRBJ2-5; 8 bases match TRBD2. Losses at the gene ends were 5 bases for V and 5 bases for J; bases not matched to a gene: 7. This CDR3 spans 14 amino acids. The CDR3 protein is CASSRRGGRETQYF. In DNA, the CDR3 is TGTGCCAGCAGTCGGCGCGGGGGGCGGGAGACCCAGTACTTC.

This clonotype appeared once. V gene TRBV18 combines with J gene TRBJ2-6; TRBD2 matches at 11 bases. This CDR3 is built from 17 residues. Germline V gene data show CDR1 as KGHSH and CDR2 as LQKENI. The J segment lost 0 bases and the V segment lost 4 bases, leaving 2 bases of the junction unmatched. The CDR3 reads CASSLTSGGSGANVLTF. CDR3 nucleotides: TGTGCCAGCTCACTTACTAGCGGGGGCTCTGGGGCCAACGTCCTGACTTTC.

This clonotype was seen many times. The germline gene is not matched at one end of the junction; a read error may be the cause. The chain is built from TRBV29-1 and TRBJ2-1; a weak D match, TRBD2 (6 bases). Looked up from germline, CDR1 is SQVTM and CDR2 is ANQGSEA. There are 16 residues in the CDR3. The CDR3 here is CSVEMGGGTYYNEQFF. The CDR3 DNA reads TGCAGCGTTGAAATGGGAGGCGGAACTTACTACAATGAGCAATTCTTC.

The chain carries TRBV20-1 and TRBJ2-1; D is possibly TRBD2 (6 bases). The CDR3 has 13 residues. The germline V and J ends were trimmed by 3 bases and 6 bases, with 12 bases remaining between them. CDR1 is DFQATT and CDR2 is SNEGSKA in the germline V gene (reference sequence). The chain's CDR3 is CSARYGGSNEQFF. CDR3 DNA: TGCAGTGCTAGGTACGGGGGTAGCAATGAGCAGTTCTTC.

In this sample, this clonotype turned up many times. The chain recombines TRBV5-6 with TRBJ2-3, with D uncertain. Deletions cut 4 bases from V and 4 bases from J, with 16 bases between. The CDR3 loop spans 15 amino acids. The germline V gene encodes CDR1 SGHDT and CDR2 YYEEEE. The CDR3 sequence: CASSPLLATPDTQYF. The CDR3 DNA follows: TGTGCCAGCAGCCCCCTTCTCGCGACCCCAGATACGCAGTATTTT.

Many counts were recorded for this clonotype. The chain has TRBV5-1 and TRBJ2-7; D might be TRBD2 (5 bases). Germline V gives CDR1 SGHRS, CDR2 YFSETQ. Trimming left V 0 bases short and J 7 bases short, with 14 bases between. The CDR3 is made up of 14 amino acids. The CDR3 loop is CASSLVLGSGEQYF. The CDR3 DNA reads as TGCGCCAGCAGCTTGGTTCTGGGCTCGGGGGAGCAGTACTTC.

This clonotype was seen repeatedly, ten times or more. Germline and junction disagree at one end, which may indicate a read error. The chain is built from TRBV5-1 and TRBJ2-7; D ambiguous. CDR1 is SGHRS and CDR2 is YFSETQ in the germline V gene. This CDR3 spans 14 amino acids. CDR3 coding DNA: TGCGCCAGCAGCTTGGCACGGGCTTCCTACGGGCAGTACTTC. Translated: CASSLARASYGQYF.

This clonotype was detected ten times or more. The V call is TRBV7-9, the J call TRBJ2-2, with 11 nucleotides matching TRBD2. V lost 3 bases, J lost 3 bases, and 3 bases stayed unmatched. CDR3 length equals 16 residues. Germline CDR1 reads SEHNR; CDR2 reads FQNEAQ (reference sequence). The CDR3 nucleotides are TGTGCCAGCAGCTTCGGACTAGCGGGTGACACCGGGGAGCTGTTTTTT. Amino acids: CASSFGLAGDTGELFF.

Regarding this clonotype: A much larger clone sits a single nucleotide away, making a read error possible. The chain joins TRBV13 to TRBJ2-2, with D perhaps TRBD1 or TRBD2 (5 bases each). Trimming shortened V by 5 bases and J by 2 bases, and 9 bases separated the two germline ends. CDR1 is PRHDT, CDR2 FYEKMQ, per germline (reference sequence). The CDR3 loop spans 14 amino acids. CDR3 in DNA: TGTGCCAGCAGCCGCCGGGACAACACCGGGGAGCTGTTTTTT. This sequence encodes CASSRRDNTGELFF.

This chain links TRBV9 with TRBJ1-3, with D unresolved. Germline CDR1 reads SGDLS; CDR2 reads YYNGEE. There are 10 residues in the CDR3. With 0 bases removed from V and 9 bases from J, the gap between germline ends came to 1 base. For the CDR3, the DNA is TGTGCCAGCAGCGTAGCCACCATATATTTT. Translated, it gives CASSVATIYF.

This clonotype showed up many times. CDR3 residues: CASSHTSQAGELFF. CDR3 DNA: TGTGCCAGCAGCCACACTAGCCAGGCCGGGGAGCTGTTTTTT. V gene TRBV7-3 combines with J gene TRBJ2-2; D is possibly TRBD2 (6 bases). The CDR3 totals 14 residues. Germline V gene lookup returns CDR1 SGHTA and CDR2 FQGTGA. Trimming took 5 bases from V and 6 from J, leaving 13 bases between them. The full variable domain, completed using reference TRBV7-3 and TRBJ2-2, is GAGVSQTPSNKVTEKGKYVELRCDPISGHTALYWYRQSLGQGPEFLIYFQGTGAADDSGLPNDRFFAVRPEGSVSTLKIQRTERGDSAVYLCASSHTSQAGELFFGEGSRLTVL.

This clonotype was observed a handful of times. The chain carries TRBV27 and TRBJ2-1; D gene uncertain. Trimming took off 3 bases at V and 2 bases at J, with 8 bases between the two ends. Germline lookup yields CDR1 MNHEY and CDR2 SMNVEV (reference sequence). The CDR3 sequence is 14 residues long. The CDR3 region is CASSFNIPYNEQFF. CDR3 bases: TGTGCCAGCAGTTTTAACATCCCCTACAATGAGCAGTTCTTC.

V usage is TRBV27 and J usage is TRBJ2-1; 11 bases fit TRBD2. CDR1 is MNHEY, CDR2 SMNVEV, per germline (reference sequence). V shed 1 base, J shed 10 bases, and the junction held 3 bases outside the gene matches. There are 14 residues in the CDR3. CDR3: CASSLWTSGYEQFF. CDR3 DNA sequence: TGTGCCAGCAGTTTATGGACTAGCGGGTACGAGCAGTTCTTC.

This clonotype was seen ten or more times. This chain joins TRBV11-2 and TRBJ2-1, with 14 bases matching TRBD2. V lost 5 bases to trimming and J lost 6 bases; unmatched junction nucleotides: 3. CDR3 length: 15 residues. Germline CDR1 is SGHAT and CDR2 is FQNNGV. Written as DNA, the CDR3 is TGTGCCAGCAGCGTGGGACTAGCGGGGGCCAATGAGCAGTTCTTC. Translation gives CASSVGLAGANEQFF. Full variable domain (missing parts from reference TRBV11-2 and TRBJ2-1): EAGVAQSPRYKIIEKRQSVAFWCNPISGHATLYWYQQILGQGPKLLIQFQNNGVVDDSQLPKDRFSAERLKGVDSTLKIQPAKLEDSAVYLCASSVGLAGANEQFFGPGTRLTVL.

This clonotype was observed at least ten times. The chain joins TRBV4-1 to TRBJ2-1; possibly TRBD2 for D (5 bases). This CDR3 has 13 residues. Germline CDR1 is MGHRA and CDR2 is YSYEKL. V lost 5 bases and J 3 bases, leaving 8 bases between the germline ends. DNA of the CDR3: TGCGCCAGCAGCATCGACTACTACAATGAGCAGTTCTTC. It codes for CASSIDYYNEQFF.

This clonotype has a count of ten or more. The rearrangement links TRBV9 to TRBJ2-3; TRBD1 matches 12 bases. The V gene's germline CDR1 is SGDLS and CDR2 YYNGEE. J was trimmed by 11 bases and V by 0 bases; bases with no gene match: 13. This CDR3 is 17 amino acids long. The CDR3 nucleotides are TGTGCCAGCAGCGTAGTGGGACAGGGGGCGGACGAGTACAAGCAGTATTTT. This gives the protein CASSVVGQGADEYKQYF.